Listed below are T cell receptor beta chains from one sample, sequenced in a study of blood T cell repertoires in COVID-19. Assay used: immunoSEQ multiplex PCR; TCRdb lists only in-frame clones, some missing. The sample holds around 200,000 clones, 80% to 85% seen once. The sequenced sample was peripheral blood. Receptors were obtained from a human donor with acute or convalescent COVID-19. The donor label of this sample is uncertain. CDR3s include the opening cysteine and the closing phenylalanine or tryptophan. D genes are given only for firm matches. Rows give clone size only sometimes, using once, few, many, or a class for an expanded clone.

clone size: NA; CDR3 length: 16; J gene: TRBJ2-1; V gene: TRBV21-1; D gene: NA; CDR3 protein: CASSNRQGSSYNEQFF; CDR3 DNA: TGTGCCAGCAGCAACCGACAGGGGAGCTCCTACAATGAGCAGTTCTTC
clone size: once; CDR3 length: 17; J gene: TRBJ2-3; V gene: TRBV7-3; D gene: NA; CDR3 protein: CASSLSGGWGGTDTQYF; CDR3 DNA: TGTGCCAGCAGCTTAAGCGGCGGGTGGGGAGGCACAGATACGCAGTATTTT
clone size: NA; CDR3 length: 16; J gene: TRBJ2-2; V gene: TRBV11-2; D gene: NA; CDR3 protein: CASSLFELPNTGELFF; CDR3 DNA: TGTGCCAGCAGCTTATTTGAACTACCGAACACCGGGGAGCTGTTTTTT
clone size: NA; CDR3 length: 14; J gene: TRBJ2-5; V gene: TRBV3-1/TRBV3-2; D gene: TRBD2; CDR3 protein: CASSPSGSQETQYF; CDR3 DNA: TGTGCCAGCAGCCCTAGCGGCTCTCAAGAGACCCAGTACTTC
clone size: NA; CDR3 length: 16; J gene: TRBJ1-3; V gene: TRBV2; D gene: NA; CDR3 protein: CASSEIRGTSGNTIYF; CDR3 DNA: TGTGCCAGCAGTGAGATTCGGGGGACCTCTGGAAACACCATATATTTT
clone size: NA; CDR3 length: 16; J gene: TRBJ1-5; V gene: TRBV19; D gene: NA; CDR3 protein: CASSLSEGFSNQPQHF; CDR3 DNA: TGTGCCAGTAGTCTCAGTGAGGGCTTTAGCAATCAGCCCCAGCATTTT
clone size: once; CDR3 length: 14; J gene: TRBJ2-1; V gene: TRBV6-1; D gene: NA; CDR3 protein: CASSEGPGPRNLFF; CDR3 DNA: TGTGCCAGCAGTGAGGGGCCCGGACCGCGTAATTTGTTCTTC
clone size: NA; CDR3 length: 15; J gene: TRBJ1-5; V gene: TRBV6-6; D gene: NA; CDR3 protein: CASSPPGTKYQPQHF; CDR3 DNA: TGTGCCAGCAGCCCCCCAGGAACGAAATATCAGCCCCAGCATTTT
clone size: few; CDR3 length: 12; J gene: TRBJ2-3; V gene: TRBV3-1/TRBV3-2; D gene: TRBD2; CDR3 protein: CASSQEREGMYF; CDR3 DNA: TGTGCCAGCAGCCAAGAGCGGGAGGGCATGTATTTT
clone size: NA; CDR3 length: 17; J gene: TRBJ2-5; V gene: TRBV7-8; D gene: TRBD2; CDR3 protein: CASSLRGRVAGGETQYF; CDR3 DNA: TGTGCCAGCAGCCTCCGGGGTAGGGTAGCGGGGGGAGAGACCCAGTACTTC
clone size: NA; CDR3 length: 20; J gene: TRBJ2-1; V gene: TRBV9; D gene: TRBD2; CDR3 protein: CASSLTPQAGGLRSGNEQFF; CDR3 DNA: TGTGCCAGCAGCCTGACCCCCCAAGCGGGAGGCCTCCGTTCAGGCAATGAGCAGTTCTTC
clone size: NA; CDR3 length: 14; J gene: TRBJ1-1; V gene: TRBV6-2/TRBV6-3; D gene: NA; CDR3 protein: CASSEGHSNTEAFF; CDR3 DNA: TGTGCCAGCAGTGAGGGACACTCGAACACTGAAGCTTTCTTT
clone size: NA; CDR3 length: 14; J gene: TRBJ2-2; V gene: TRBV19; D gene: NA; CDR3 protein: CASVASRNTGELFF; CDR3 DNA: TGTGCCAGTGTGGCTAGCAGGAACACCGGGGAGCTGTTTTTT
clone size: NA; CDR3 length: 14; J gene: TRBJ2-7; V gene: TRBV9; D gene: TRBD2; CDR3 protein: CASSVSGGQWEQYF; CDR3 DNA: TGTGCCAGCAGCGTTAGCGGGGGGCAGTGGGAGCAGTACTTC
clone size: NA; CDR3 length: 15; J gene: TRBJ2-7; V gene: TRBV4-1; D gene: NA; CDR3 protein: CASSSLRSYPYEQYF; CDR3 DNA: TGCGCCAGCAGCTCCCTTCGGTCGTACCCCTACGAGCAGTACTTC
clone size: NA; CDR3 length: 15; J gene: TRBJ2-5; V gene: TRBV29-1; D gene: TRBD1; CDR3 protein: CSVGGDRGPMETQYF; CDR3 DNA: TGCAGCGTTGGTGGGGACAGGGGGCCGATGGAGACCCAGTACTTC
clone size: NA; CDR3 length: 16; J gene: TRBJ1-4; V gene: TRBV19; D gene: TRBD1; CDR3 protein: CASSRQGARTNEKLFF; CDR3 DNA: TGTGCCAGTAGCAGACAGGGGGCGCGGACTAATGAAAAACTGTTTTTT
clone size: NA; CDR3 length: 15; J gene: TRBJ1-2; V gene: TRBV6-5; D gene: NA; CDR3 protein: CASSYLRGARDGYTF; CDR3 DNA: TGTGCCAGCAGTTATCTGCGGGGGGCGAGGGATGGCTACACCTTC
clone size: NA; CDR3 length: 14; J gene: TRBJ1-4; V gene: TRBV6-1; D gene: NA; CDR3 protein: CASSDTGTNEKLFF; CDR3 DNA: TGTGCCAGCAGTGATACAGGGACTAATGAAAAACTGTTTTTT
clone size: NA; CDR3 length: 15; J gene: TRBJ2-3; V gene: TRBV19; D gene: TRBD2; CDR3 protein: CASSREGREGDTQYF; CDR3 DNA: TGTGCCAGTAGTAGAGAGGGCAGGGAGGGGGATACGCAGTATTTT
clone size: NA; CDR3 length: 17; J gene: TRBJ2-3; V gene: TRBV3-1/TRBV3-2; D gene: TRBD1; CDR3 protein: CASSQAGQGKSTDTQYF; CDR3 DNA: TGTGCCAGCAGCCAAGCCGGACAGGGCAAAAGCACAGATACGCAGTATTTT
clone size: NA; CDR3 length: 17; J gene: TRBJ2-1; V gene: TRBV5-1; D gene: TRBD1; CDR3 protein: CASSPNPAVTGGDEQFF; CDR3 DNA: TGCGCCAGCAGCCCGAACCCAGCGGTCACAGGGGGCGATGAGCAGTTCTTC
clone size: NA; CDR3 length: 16; J gene: TRBJ2-5; V gene: TRBV4-1; D gene: NA; CDR3 protein: CASSQEPGAPGETQYF; CDR3 DNA: TGCGCCAGCAGCCAAGAACCAGGGGCACCGGGTGAGACCCAGTACTTC
clone size: NA; CDR3 length: 13; J gene: TRBJ1-1; V gene: TRBV3-1/TRBV3-2; D gene: TRBD1; CDR3 protein: CASSQGRGTEAFF; CDR3 DNA: TGTGCCAGCAGCCAAGGCAGGGGGACTGAAGCTTTCTTT
clone size: few; CDR3 length: 15; J gene: TRBJ1-6; V gene: TRBV19; D gene: TRBD1; CDR3 protein: CASSPGQAYESPLHF; CDR3 DNA: TGTGCCAGTAGTCCCGGACAGGCCTATGAATCACCCCTCCACTTT
clone size: NA; CDR3 length: 13; J gene: TRBJ2-1; V gene: TRBV2; D gene: TRBD2; CDR3 protein: CASRRLAEGEQFF; CDR3 DNA: TGTGCCAGCAGGAGACTAGCGGAGGGTGAGCAGTTCTTC
clone size: NA; CDR3 length: 15; J gene: TRBJ1-2; V gene: TRBV9; D gene: TRBD1; CDR3 protein: CASSAKQGAAYGYTF; CDR3 DNA: TGTGCCAGCAGCGCGAAACAGGGGGCTGCCTATGGCTACACCTTC
clone size: NA; CDR3 length: 15; J gene: TRBJ2-7; V gene: TRBV28; D gene: NA; CDR3 protein: CASSSPGSLIDEQYF; CDR3 DNA: TGTGCCAGCAGCTCACCGGGGTCTTTAATCGACGAGCAGTACTTC
clone size: NA; CDR3 length: 16; J gene: TRBJ2-7; V gene: TRBV9; D gene: TRBD2; CDR3 protein: CASSVSSTSAGYEQYF; CDR3 DNA: TGTGCCAGCAGCGTATCCTCTACTAGCGCTGGTTACGAGCAGTACTTC
clone size: NA; CDR3 length: 14; J gene: TRBJ1-2; V gene: TRBV13; D gene: TRBD1; CDR3 protein: CASSLRQGAYGYTF; CDR3 DNA: TGTGCCAGCAGCCTACGACAGGGAGCCTATGGCTACACCTTC
clone size: NA; CDR3 length: 14; J gene: TRBJ1-1; V gene: TRBV19; D gene: NA; CDR3 protein: CASSIEEGGTEAFF; CDR3 DNA: TGTGCCAGTAGTATCGAGGAGGGCGGAACTGAAGCTTTCTTT
clone size: NA; CDR3 length: 14; J gene: TRBJ1-4; V gene: TRBV5-1; D gene: NA; CDR3 protein: CASSLAGSNEKLFF; CDR3 DNA: TGCGCCAGCAGCTTGGCCGGTTCTAATGAAAAACTGTTTTTT
clone size: NA; CDR3 length: 17; J gene: TRBJ2-5; V gene: TRBV5-8; D gene: TRBD2; CDR3 protein: CASSPGTRGKIGETQYF; CDR3 DNA: TGTGCCAGCAGCCCCGGGACTAGGGGGAAAATTGGAGAGACCCAGTACTTC
clone size: NA; CDR3 length: 14; J gene: TRBJ1-2; V gene: TRBV5-6; D gene: NA; CDR3 protein: CASTRVGADYGYTF; CDR3 DNA: TGTGCCAGCACCCGGGTAGGGGCGGATTATGGCTACACCTTC
clone size: NA; CDR3 length: 13; J gene: TRBJ1-2; V gene: TRBV5-1; D gene: TRBD1; CDR3 protein: CASSGQAGYGYTF; CDR3 DNA: TGCGCCAGCAGCGGACAGGCGGGCTATGGCTACACCTTC
clone size: few; CDR3 length: 13; J gene: TRBJ2-5; V gene: TRBV29-1; D gene: TRBD1; CDR3 protein: CSVRQGDWETQYF; CDR3 DNA: TGCAGCGTTAGACAGGGGGATTGGGAGACCCAGTACTTC
clone size: NA; CDR3 length: 12; J gene: TRBJ1-1; V gene: TRBV30; D gene: TRBD1; CDR3 protein: CAWRTGDTEAFF; CDR3 DNA: TGTGCCTGGCGTACAGGGGACACTGAAGCTTTCTTT
clone size: NA; CDR3 length: 16; J gene: TRBJ2-1; V gene: TRBV15; D gene: TRBD1; CDR3 protein: CATRSNLGAGGDEQFF; CDR3 DNA: TGTGCCACCAGATCGAACCTGGGGGCAGGGGGCGATGAGCAGTTCTTC
clone size: few; CDR3 length: 15; J gene: TRBJ1-6; V gene: TRBV6-5; D gene: TRBD1; CDR3 protein: CASSPTGQGGAPLHF; CDR3 DNA: TGTGCCAGCAGTCCTACTGGACAGGGCGGGGCACCCCTCCACTTT
clone size: NA; CDR3 length: 16; J gene: TRBJ1-1; V gene: TRBV19; D gene: TRBD1; CDR3 protein: CASSMQRAAGQTEAFF; CDR3 DNA: TGTGCCAGTAGTATGCAGCGTGCCGCGGGACAGACTGAAGCTTTCTTT
clone size: NA; CDR3 length: 14; J gene: TRBJ1-5; V gene: TRBV6-1; D gene: NA; CDR3 protein: CASSEAGGGQPQHF; CDR3 DNA: TGTGCCAGCAGTGAAGCGGGTGGCGGGCAGCCCCAGCATTTT
clone size: NA; CDR3 length: 12; J gene: TRBJ2-7; V gene: TRBV6-5; D gene: TRBD1; CDR3 protein: CASSRTGADKYF; CDR3 DNA: TGTGCCAGCAGCCGGACAGGGGCCGATAAGTACTTC
clone size: NA; CDR3 length: 19; J gene: TRBJ2-5; V gene: TRBV4-2; D gene: TRBD2; CDR3 protein: CASSQEGVRLAGYQETQYF; CDR3 DNA: TGTGCCAGCAGCCAAGAGGGGGTAAGACTAGCGGGATACCAAGAGACCCAGTACTTC
clone size: NA; CDR3 length: 12; J gene: TRBJ1-2; V gene: TRBV15; D gene: NA; CDR3 protein: CATSRDEVGYTF; CDR3 DNA: TGTGCCACCAGCAGAGATGAGGTTGGCTACACCTTC
clone size: NA; CDR3 length: 14; J gene: TRBJ1-2; V gene: TRBV28; D gene: TRBD1; CDR3 protein: CASSFRTGVGGYTF; CDR3 DNA: TGTGCCAGCAGTTTTCGCACAGGGGTGGGCGGCTACACCTTC
clone size: NA; CDR3 length: 14; J gene: TRBJ2-5; V gene: TRBV9; D gene: TRBD2; CDR3 protein: CASSVGAGEETQYF; CDR3 DNA: TGTGCCAGCAGCGTAGGGGCGGGAGAGGAGACCCAGTACTTC
clone size: NA; CDR3 length: 13; J gene: TRBJ2-3; V gene: TRBV5-1; D gene: NA; CDR3 protein: CASSSPGVDTQYF; CDR3 DNA: TGCGCCAGCAGCTCGCCGGGGGTTGATACGCAGTATTTT
clone size: NA; CDR3 length: 12; J gene: TRBJ1-4; V gene: TRBV19; D gene: NA; CDR3 protein: CASRGGNEKLFF; CDR3 DNA: TGTGCCAGTAGGGGAGGTAATGAAAAACTGTTTTTT
clone size: NA; CDR3 length: 14; J gene: TRBJ2-7; V gene: TRBV27; D gene: TRBD2; CDR3 protein: CASSLRGGSYEQYF; CDR3 DNA: TGTGCCAGCAGTCTTAGGGGCGGGAGCTACGAGCAGTACTTC
clone size: NA; CDR3 length: 16; J gene: TRBJ1-2; V gene: TRBV6-5; D gene: TRBD1; CDR3 protein: CASSYGGQDAYYGYTF; CDR3 DNA: TGTGCCAGCAGTTACGGGGGACAGGATGCATACTATGGCTACACCTTC
clone size: NA; CDR3 length: 16; J gene: TRBJ1-5; V gene: TRBV2; D gene: TRBD1; CDR3 protein: CASSEAYRGLGQPQHF; CDR3 DNA: TGTGCCAGCAGTGAAGCGTACAGGGGGCTAGGTCAGCCCCAGCATTTT
clone size: few; CDR3 length: 20; J gene: TRBJ1-2; V gene: TRBV9; D gene: TRBD1; CDR3 protein: CASSVQSAGQGVTLGYGYTF; CDR3 DNA: TGTGCCAGCAGCGTACAGTCAGCTGGACAGGGGGTAACCTTGGGCTATGGCTACACCTTC
clone size: NA; CDR3 length: 14; J gene: TRBJ1-4; V gene: TRBV5-6; D gene: NA; CDR3 protein: CASSRRTVHEKLFF; CDR3 DNA: TGTGCCAGCAGCCGACGGACAGTCCATGAAAAACTGTTTTTT
clone size: NA; CDR3 length: 16; J gene: TRBJ1-1; V gene: TRBV21-1; D gene: NA; CDR3 protein: CASSTSPTDMNTEAFF; CDR3 DNA: TGTGCCAGCAGCACGTCCCCTACAGACATGAACACTGAAGCTTTCTTT
clone size: NA; CDR3 length: 15; J gene: TRBJ2-1; V gene: TRBV11-2; D gene: TRBD2; CDR3 protein: CASSLGAGGVDEQFF; CDR3 DNA: TGTGCCAGCAGCTTAGGAGCGGGAGGGGTAGATGAGCAGTTCTTC
clone size: NA; CDR3 length: 16; J gene: TRBJ2-3; V gene: TRBV29-1; D gene: TRBD2; CDR3 protein: CSACLAPGGSTDTQYF; CDR3 DNA: TGCAGCGCCTGCCTCGCACCCGGGGGGAGCACAGATACGCAGTATTTT
clone size: NA; CDR3 length: 11; J gene: TRBJ1-5; V gene: TRBV28; D gene: NA; CDR3 protein: CASRSNQPQHF; CDR3 DNA: TGTGCCAGTCGTAGCAATCAGCCCCAGCATTTT